The sequence of this T cell receptor beta chain was determined in a study of blood T cell repertoires in COVID-19. Study overall: PBMCs, B-cell-depleted T cells, or T cells provided the cDNA or gDNA that made up the material.

This clone was recorded a few times. Generated by immunoSEQ multiplex PCR, the TCRdb table keeps only in-frame clones and is missing some. The sample includes about 300,000 clones, 65% to 85% of them seen just once. Deletions cut 3 bases from V and 6 bases from J, with 5 bases between. The CDR3 has 11 amino acids. Per the germline V gene, CDR1 is SGDLS and CDR2 is YYNGEE. Seattle participants joined during active infection and were tracked over time. The TCR comes from a human donor with COVID-19, enrolled during active disease. The donor label of this sample is uncertain. The sample consisted of peripheral blood. This sequence joins TRBV9 and TRBJ2-3; D unresolved. CDR3 sequence (DNA): TGTGCCAGCAGCGATCCGGATACGCAGTATTTT. Translating it yields CASSDPDTQYF.